This T cell receptor beta chain was sequenced during a study of cytotoxic CD8 clonotypes in ibrutinib-treated CLL (dated by TCRdb to the early 2020s). Concerning the study at large: In this cohort, around 14 patients were treatment-naive and ten to eleven were relapsed/refractory, while some 18 had unmutated IGHV. Response samples were obtained after a median of approximately twelve months of treatment, with a range of roughly 6 to 40 months. Responses were partial in around 25 patients and complete in 2; after median approximately 66 months follow-up, approximately 15 stayed in remission and roughly twelve progressed. Every sample from remission and from progressive disease was obtained while the patients were still on ibrutinib. Cryopreserved peripheral blood mononuclear cells were obtained before treatment, at response, and at either sustained remission or disease progression. Of the 70 to 90 people in the trial, 26 had longitudinal samples available. On average, each sample had some 250,000 productive templates and roughly 95,000 productive rearrangements. What the authors observed across the whole study: Baseline clonality exceeded that of age-matched healthy donors and correlated strongly with circulating CD8+ T-cell counts. Sampling times were not matched between sustained-remission and progressing patients, and lymph node repertoires were not studied. Clonality increased at ibrutinib response, stayed stable in sustained remission, and fell back toward baseline at progression. Public clonotypes were rare and either contracted or stayed stable during treatment, and the rise in clonality at ibrutinib response reflected the expansion of private clonotypes.

The goal of deep resolution MiSeq sequencing was a depth between 1 in 1 million and 1 in 200,000 T cells, and coverage averaged 10x per clonotype. The immunoSEQ hsTCRB Kit was used to generate the TCR beta libraries. The original methods were these. Data were analyzed with ImmunoSEQ Data Assistant and ImmunoSEQ Analyzer, with V, D and J genes assigned per IMGT definitions. Clonality, with values ranging from 0 to 1, was calculated as one minus the normalized Shannon entropy of productive rearrangement frequencies. Only overrepresented clonotypes making up at least 0.05% of each patient's repertoire were included in the public clonotype analysis. Repertoires from about a dozen age-matched healthy donors in immuneACCESS were used as clonality controls. TCRdb re-hosts the immuneACCESS table, in-frame sequences only. Its copies lack some clones; in the studies checked, an unresolved V gene accounts for under half of them, and the cause for the rest is not known. V and J calls and clone size are those listed in that table; D and trimming were worked out from the DNA. The sample table contains under 150,000 clones; only one count was recorded for around 80% of them. The top ten constitute about 7.4% of the sample.

Roughly 2.2 micrograms of genomic DNA were extracted from cryopreserved PBMCs for TCR beta library preparation. Longitudinal blood samples from CLL patients on ibrutinib monotherapy were analyzed using high-throughput TCR beta sequencing. The patients took part in an open-label, single-center phase 2 trial of ibrutinib monotherapy. On this clone itself: Which antigen it targets is not known. There are no base qualities to consult, and no much larger clone falls within one base.

Trimming at the junction amounts to 2 bases on V and 5 bases on J, and the germline ends lie 4 bases apart. CDR1 and CDR2 are read off the germline V gene (reference sequence) as SEHNR and FQNEAQ. Spanning cysteine to phenylalanine, the CDR3 consists of 11 amino acids. Just CDR3 DNA is preserved here, 33 bases in frame from base 1. This material consisted of PBMCs, taken after 36 months of ibrutinib treatment. This receptor was taken from a human donor with chronic lymphocytic leukemia. Here the chain combines TRBV7-9 and TRBJ2-7, with no confidently assigned D gene. The DNA is as follows: TGTGCCAGCAGCTTATTGGACGAGCAGTACTTC. Translated, this is CASSLLDEQYF.